What follows is one T cell receptor (beta chain) and its context. The antigen is undetermined. The data were taken from a study of early T cells in non-severe SARS-CoV-2 infection. Study in general: Alpha and beta chains were unpaired, from unsorted whole-blood bulk RNA.

The junction had 12 bases not matched to a gene; V was cut back by 2 bases and J by 2 bases. The CDR3 is made up of 18 amino acids. Germline values: CDR1 MNHEY, CDR2 SVGEGT. Study-level results: VDJdb matching, biased toward anti-spike CD8 responses, missed private and CD4 specificities.

Unique molecular identifiers (one per individual cDNA molecule) were attached. TCRdb independently ran MiXCR on the 5' RACE reads; one entry per CDR3 protein. The sample shows about 33,000 distinct CDR3 sequences, around 4.6% of them seen only once. This TCR was sampled from an adult who was a healthcare worker with PCR-confirmed SARS-CoV-2 infection or an uninfected control (not recorded which). Sequenced: whole blood. This chain links TRBV6-2 or TRBV6-3 with TRBJ2-1, with 7 bases fitting TRBD2. DNA for the CDR3: TGTGCCAGCAGTTACGGAATCCTAGCTCGGGGGGCCTACAATGAGCAGTTCTTC. Amino acid sequence: CASSYGILARGAYNEQFF.